This entry features one T cell receptor beta chain sequence. This record belongs to a study of monozygotic twins with inflammatory bowel disease. CDR1 and CDR2 (germline): KGHSH, LQKENI. The length of the CDR3 is 15 residues. Addition of UMIs with a 6-nucleotide sample barcode was achieved by template switching. TCRdb reprocessed the 5' RACE reads and reports one entry per CDR3 protein, with no DNA. In all, the sample yields hundreds of thousands of distinct CDR3 sequences. The receptor was isolated from a human donor with ulcerative colitis or Crohn's disease, or a healthy co-twin of an affected twin (not recorded which). This rearrangement joins TRBV18 to TRBJ1-3. Sequencing input: blood. This chain's CDR3 is CASSPPQGTGNTIYF.